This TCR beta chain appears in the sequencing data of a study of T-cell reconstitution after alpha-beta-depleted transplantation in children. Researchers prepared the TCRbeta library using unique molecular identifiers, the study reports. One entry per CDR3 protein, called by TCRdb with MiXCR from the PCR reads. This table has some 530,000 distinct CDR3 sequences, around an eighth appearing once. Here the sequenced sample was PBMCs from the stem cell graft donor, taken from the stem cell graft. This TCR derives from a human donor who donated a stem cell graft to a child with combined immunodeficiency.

CDR3 sequence (DNA): TGCGCCAGCAGCTCCCGGAGTAGGAACACTGAAGCTTTCTTT. The encoded protein is CASSSRSRNTEAFF. The chain employs TRBV5-1 and TRBJ1-1; no firm D call. Germline CDR1 SGHRS, CDR2 YFSETQ. Trimming stripped 3 bases from V and 1 base from J, with 10 bases between. The CDR3 spans 14 residues.